Listed here are 20 T cell receptor beta chains from one sample, sequenced in a study of beta chain features in type 1 diabetes. Isolated RNA was reverse transcribed in full, so expressed TCRB transcripts were sequenced. Data came from immunoSEQ multiplex PCR; TCRdb stores just in-frame clones and leaves some out. Of more than 300,000 clones listed, about 14% are singletons. The sample consisted of naive CD4+ T cells from blood. These receptors originate from a woman aged 18-29 years in good health.

This chain uses TRBV30 with TRBJ1-6; D is unresolved. Trimming stripped 2 bases from V and 11 bases from J, with 22 bases between. CDR1 and CDR2 (germline): GTSNPN, SVGIG (reference sequence). CDR3 length: 16 amino acids. DNA for the CDR3: TGTGCCTGGAGTAGCGAGGACTCATCCCGAATGACACCCCTCCACTTT. It is translated as CAWSSEDSSRMTPLHF. Variable domain in full (rest from reference TRBV30 and TRBJ1-6): SQTIHQWPATLVQPVGSPLSLECTVEGTSNPNLYWYRQAAGRGLQLLFYSVGIGQISSEVPQNLSASRPQDRQFILSSKKLLLSDSGFYLCAWSSEDSSRMTPLHFGNGTRLTVT.

This chain connects TRBV15 to TRBJ2-1; D perhaps matches TRBD2 (5 bases). CDR1 and CDR2 (germline): LNHNV, YYDKDF (reference sequence). This CDR3 comprises 13 residues. The V end was cut by 4 bases, the J end by 4 bases, with 8 bases between. The CDR3 coding sequence is TGTGCCACCAGCATACGAGGGTACAATGAGCAGTTCTTC. Protein: CATSIRGYNEQFF.

The chain couples TRBV29-1 to TRBJ1-2; TRBD1 matches 7 bases. The V segment lost 5 bases and the J segment 4 bases; nucleotides outside the gene matches: 7. This CDR3 comprises 13 residues. Germline V CDR1 and CDR2: SQVTM, ANQGSEA. For the CDR3, the DNA is TGCAGCGTTAACCTACAGGGGCGCTATGGCTACACCTTC. It yields the protein CSVNLQGRYGYTF.

This clone was recorded a few times. Other DNA variants within this sample encode the same CDR3. The chain is built from TRBV7-2 and TRBJ2-7; D gene uncertain. CDR3 length: 12 residues. Looked up from germline, CDR1 is SGHTA and CDR2 is FQGNSA. Trimming took 5 bases from V and 0 from J, leaving 5 bases between them. CDR3 bases: TGTGCCAGCAGCCCGAGCTCCTACGAGCAGTACTTC. It yields the protein CASSPSSYEQYF.

This clone was seen a few times. The rearrangement uses TRBV7-9 and TRBJ2-1, with 7 bases that match TRBD2. Germline V gene sequence: CDR1 SEHNR, CDR2 FQNEAQ (reference sequence). The V segment lost 5 bases and the J segment 8 bases; nucleotides outside the gene matches: 12. The CDR3 has 15 residues. The CDR3 coding sequence is TGTGCCAGCAGCCTGGTTACTAGCGTCGAAGATGAGCAGTTCTTC. This encodes CASSLVTSVEDEQFF.

The chain couples TRBV7-9 to TRBJ2-1; no definite D call. Germline loops: CDR1 SEHNR, CDR2 FQNEAQ (reference sequence). V gave up 2 bases and J gave up 7 bases, with 3 bases separating them. The CDR3 covers 11 residues. In DNA, the CDR3 is TGTGCCAGCAGCTTAATAAATGAGCAGTTCTTC. Translation gives CASSLINEQFF.

The J gene is TRBJ2-1, the V gene TRBV18; no reliable D call. Germline values: CDR1 KGHSH, CDR2 LQKENI. This CDR3 has 13 amino acids. V was clipped by 3 bases and J by 2 bases, with 5 bases between them. The CDR3 here is CASSPSAYNEQFF. The CDR3 DNA reads TGTGCCAGCTCACCTAGTGCCTACAATGAGCAGTTCTTC.

In this sample, this clone turned up a few times. This chain joins TRBV5-1 and TRBJ2-5, with 9 bases matching TRBD2. The CDR3 covers 13 residues. Looked up from germline, CDR1 is SGHRS and CDR2 is YFSETQ. With 4 bases clipped from V and 6 bases from J, the junction kept 4 bases outside the gene matches. CDR3 sequence reads: CASSLAGMKTQYF. The CDR3 DNA reads as TGCGCCAGCAGCCTAGCGGGAATGAAGACCCAGTACTTC.

The rearrangement uses TRBV14 and TRBJ2-1; 9 bases align to TRBD2. Germline loops: CDR1 SGHDN, CDR2 FVKESK. J gave up 1 base and V 8 bases, and 3 bases lay outside the gene matches. CDR3 length equals 14 residues. The CDR3: CASGLAPSYNEQFF. The CDR3 DNA sequence: TGTGCCAGCGGACTAGCGCCATCCTACAATGAGCAGTTCTTC.

The J gene is TRBJ2-5, the V gene TRBV19; TRBD2 aligns across 7 bases. The germline V gene encodes CDR1 LNHDA and CDR2 SQIVND (reference sequence). V lost 1 base and J lost 4; bases outside the gene matches: 9. The CDR3 covers 16 residues. The CDR3 sequence is CASSIAPGGGGETQYF. The CDR3 DNA reads TGTGCCAGTAGTATAGCACCCGGCGGGGGAGGAGAGACCCAGTACTTC.

The V gene is TRBV30, the J gene TRBJ2-1, with 9 nucleotides matching TRBD2. The CDR3 contains 15 residues. CDR1 GTSNPN and CDR2 SVGIG come from the germline V gene (reference sequence). The junction had 8 bases not matched to a gene; V was cut back by 4 bases and J by 4 bases. This CDR3 reads CAWNGLAGTYNEQFF. The CDR3 region has the DNA TGTGCCTGGAACGGTCTAGCGGGAACGTACAATGAGCAGTTCTTC.

This clone came up a few times. CDR3 nucleotides: TGTGCCTGGAAGGGAATAGCGGGAACCGGGGAGCTGTTTTTT. Amino acid sequence: CAWKGIAGTGELFF. The rearrangement uses TRBV30 and TRBJ2-2, with TRBD2 matching over 8 bases. J was trimmed by 5 bases and V by 4 bases; bases with no gene match: 6. CDR1 is GTSNPN and CDR2 is SVGIG in the germline V gene (reference sequence). This CDR3 spans 14 amino acids.

The genes are TRBV28 and TRBJ2-2; D call uncertain. Germline CDR1 and CDR2: MDHEN and SYDVKM. This CDR3 comprises 13 residues. Trimming removed 3 bases from V and 0 bases from J, with 2 bases in between. CDR3 nucleotides: TGTGCCAGCAGTTTCGCGAACACCGGGGAGCTGTTTTTT. It encodes CASSFANTGELFF.

This clone was picked up a small number of times. The rearrangement links TRBV29-1 to TRBJ2-7, with 11 bases aligning to TRBD2. The V gene's germline CDR1 is SQVTM and CDR2 ANQGSEA. This CDR3 has 14 residues. V shed 6 bases and J 1 base; nucleotides not matched to a gene: 5. This CDR3 is CSVVAGGASYEQYF. Written as DNA, the CDR3 is TGCAGCGTCGTAGCGGGAGGGGCGTCCTACGAGCAGTACTTC.

In its sample, this clone was seen a few times. The chain is built from TRBV7-2 and TRBJ2-3; TRBD2 agrees at 13 bases. Germline assignment: CDR1 SGHTA and CDR2 FQGNSA. This CDR3 is 17 amino acids long. V lost 3 bases and J lost 5; bases outside the gene matches: 8. CDR3 amino acids: CASSFRTSGGSGDTQYF. As DNA, the CDR3 is TGTGCCAGCAGCTTTCGGACTAGCGGGGGCTCAGGAGATACGCAGTATTTT.

The rearrangement uses TRBV18 and TRBJ2-1; 14 nucleotides agree with TRBD2. Trimming removed 4 bases from V and 8 bases from J; junction bases left unmatched: 4. The CDR3 is 15 amino acids. Germline values: CDR1 KGHSH, CDR2 LQKENI. The CDR3 sequence is CASSLGLAGVDEQFF. For the CDR3, the DNA is TGTGCCAGCTCACTGGGACTAGCGGGAGTAGATGAGCAGTTCTTC.

The genes are TRBV4-3 and TRBJ2-3; D is perhaps TRBD1 (5 bases). The CDR3 sequence is 15 residues long. Germline V gives CDR1 LGHNA, CDR2 YSLEER. V lost 0 bases and J 10 bases, leaving 17 bases between the germline ends. CDR3 region: CASSQEKGIGFAQYF. The CDR3 bases are TGCGCCAGCAGCCAAGAAAAGGGGATCGGTTTTGCGCAGTATTTT.

The chain joins TRBV5-1 to TRBJ1-1; 7 nucleotides align to TRBD1. From germline, CDR1 is SGHRS and CDR2 YFSETQ. The CDR3 consists of 14 residues. The V and J ends lost 2 bases and 4 bases, in that order; junction bases with no gene match: 5. Here the CDR3 reads CASSLLTGATEAFF. Written as DNA, the CDR3 is TGCGCCAGCAGCTTATTAACAGGGGCCACTGAAGCTTTCTTT.

The chain combines TRBV5-6 with TRBJ1-5, with D unclear. Trimming took 4 bases from V and 3 from J, leaving 17 bases between them. In germline, CDR1 is SGHDT, CDR2 YYEEEE. CDR3 size: 16 residues. The CDR3 spells CASSERLGATNQPQHF. CDR3 bases: TGTGCCAGCAGCGAGAGGTTGGGAGCGACCAATCAGCCCCAGCATTTT.

This sequence joins TRBV6-6 and TRBJ2-5, with D perhaps matching TRBD2 (6 bases). Germline loops: CDR1 MNHNY, CDR2 SVGAGI (reference sequence). This CDR3 comprises 15 residues. Trimming removed 8 bases at V and 2 bases at J, with 18 bases between. CDR3 coding DNA: TGTGCCAGCGCGTCAGGTTTTAGCGGACAAGAGACCCAGTACTTC. Its protein is CASASGFSGQETQYF.